In this sample, the clone carrying this T cell receptor beta chain turned up many times. Antigen unknown. The source of the sample is a study of neurological immune-mediated disorders. Study outcomes and limitations: The greatest TCR clonal expansion occurred in HTLV-1-associated myelopathy and the least in multiple sclerosis, which fell below healthy controls.

Germline loops: CDR1 DFQATT, CDR2 SNEGSKA (reference sequence). The CDR3 contains 17 residues. V was clipped by 1 base and J by 0 bases; unmatched bases: 9. The team produced cDNA through 5'RACE using 10-nucleotide random UMIs. TCRdb re-derived calls from the 5' RACE reads in MiXCR, one entry per CDR3 protein. In the table there are 50,000 to 85,000 distinct CDR3 sequences, 5.2% of which are singletons. This TCR was recovered from a woman aged 25 to 39 with multiple sclerosis. The V and J genes are TRBV20-1 and TRBJ1-5; 7 bases match TRBD1. The specimen was PBMCs. This chain's CDR3 is CSARVGTEGYSNQPQHF. CDR3 DNA: TGCAGTGCTAGAGTCGGGACAGAGGGTTATAGCAATCAGCCCCAGCATTTT.